Listed below are T cell receptor beta chains from one sample, sequenced in a study of blood T cells in healthy people across ages. Via MiXCR, TCRdb re-called the 5' RACE reads, giving one row per CDR3 protein. The table shows more than 700,000 distinct CDR3 sequences, with approximately 55% occurring only once. Specimen: blood. These receptors were taken from an older man in good health. The CDR3 runs from the conserved cysteine through the conserved F or W. The order of the fields is clone size, J gene, D gene, V gene, CDR3 protein, CDR3 DNA. D genes are given only for firm matches. Clone size appears in some rows only: once, few, many, or a class for an expanded clone.

clone size: NA; J gene: TRBJ2-5; D gene: NA; V gene: TRBV5-1; CDR3 protein: CASSFRRGSSYVNEQYF; CDR3 DNA: TGCGCCAGCAGCTTCCGTCGAGGGAGTTCGTATGTGAATGAGCAGTACTTC
clone size: NA; J gene: TRBJ1-5; D gene: NA; V gene: TRBV6-6; CDR3 protein: CASSTQAEEQPQHF; CDR3 DNA: TGTGCCAGCAGTACCCAGGCGGAAGAGCAGCCCCAGCATTTT
clone size: NA; J gene: TRBJ2-6; D gene: NA; V gene: TRBV6-1; CDR3 protein: CASSPTRATGSGANVLTF; CDR3 DNA: TGTGCCAGCAGTCCCACCCGGGCCACCGGCTCTGGGGCCAACGTCCTGACTTTC
clone size: few; J gene: TRBJ1-6; D gene: NA; V gene: TRBV7-9; CDR3 protein: CASTGGSPLHF; CDR3 DNA: TGTGCCAGCACCGGGGGATCACCCCTCCACTTT
clone size: NA; J gene: TRBJ1-5; D gene: NA; V gene: TRBV15; CDR3 protein: CATSRDRRGNQPQHF; CDR3 DNA: TGTGCCACCAGCAGAGATCGAAGGGGCAATCAGCCCCAGCATTTT
clone size: NA; J gene: TRBJ1-6; D gene: TRBD1; V gene: TRBV20-1; CDR3 protein: CSASSRGDRASPLHF; CDR3 DNA: TGCAGTGCCAGTAGCCGGGGGGACAGGGCTTCACCCCTCCACTTT
clone size: NA; J gene: TRBJ2-7; D gene: NA; V gene: TRBV20-1; CDR3 protein: CSALFRLVSYEQYF; CDR3 DNA: TGCAGTGCTCTATTCCGTTTAGTGTCCTACGAGCAGTACTTC
clone size: few; J gene: TRBJ2-7; D gene: NA; V gene: TRBV12-5; CDR3 protein: CASARGTVFYEQYF; CDR3 DNA: TGTGCTAGTGCCCGCGGGACAGTGTTTTACGAGCAGTACTTC
clone size: NA; J gene: TRBJ1-5; D gene: TRBD1; V gene: TRBV12-3/TRBV12-4; CDR3 protein: CASSFRGGLNQPQHF; CDR3 DNA: TGTGCCAGCAGTTTCCGAGGGGGCCTCAATCAGCCCCAGCATTTT
clone size: many; J gene: TRBJ2-1; D gene: TRBD2; V gene: TRBV3-1; CDR3 protein: CASSGEGGSGEQFF; CDR3 DNA: TGTGCCAGCAGCGGAGAGGGCGGGAGCGGTGAGCAGTTCTTC
clone size: NA; J gene: TRBJ2-4; D gene: NA; V gene: TRBV21-1; CDR3 protein: CASSRPGQGAGSWAKNIQYF; CDR3 DNA: TGTGCCAGCAGCAGACCGGGACAGGGTGCGGGTTCGTGGGCCAAAAACATTCAGTACTTC
clone size: NA; J gene: TRBJ2-1; D gene: TRBD2; V gene: TRBV20-1; CDR3 protein: CSARGLAGGSHNEQFF; CDR3 DNA: TGCAGTGCTAGGGGACTAGCGGGAGGTAGCCACAATGAGCAGTTCTTC
clone size: NA; J gene: TRBJ2-3; D gene: TRBD2; V gene: TRBV3-1; CDR3 protein: CASSQGWRGGADTQYF; CDR3 DNA: TGTGCCAGCAGCCAAGGTTGGCGGGGGGGGGCAGATACGCAGTATTTT
clone size: NA; J gene: TRBJ1-2; D gene: NA; V gene: TRBV9; CDR3 protein: CASSVEEGNCGYTF; CDR3 DNA: TGTGCCAGCAGCGTAGAGGAGGGGAACTGTGGCTACACCTTC
clone size: NA; J gene: TRBJ2-3; D gene: TRBD1; V gene: TRBV7-2; CDR3 protein: CASSPDRGKTDTQYF; CDR3 DNA: TGTGCCAGCAGCCCCGACAGGGGAAAAACAGATACGCAGTATTTT
clone size: NA; J gene: TRBJ2-3; D gene: NA; V gene: TRBV18; CDR3 protein: CASSPGRGTDTQYF; CDR3 DNA: TGTGCCAGCTCACCCGGGAGAGGCACAGATACGCAGTATTTT
clone size: many; J gene: TRBJ2-1; D gene: NA; V gene: TRBV5-1; CDR3 protein: CASNQGTPYNEQFF; CDR3 DNA: TGCGCCAGCAACCAAGGGACGCCATACAATGAGCAGTTCTTC
clone size: NA; J gene: TRBJ2-7; D gene: TRBD1; V gene: TRBV6-2/TRBV6-3; CDR3 protein: CASSSLDRTGEQYF; CDR3 DNA: TGTGCCAGCAGTTCCCTGGACAGGACGGGGGAGCAGTACTTC
clone size: once; J gene: TRBJ2-1; D gene: NA; V gene: TRBV11-1; CDR3 protein: CASSLNQNEQFF; CDR3 DNA: TGTGCCAGCAGCTTAAACCAGAATGAGCAGTTCTTC
clone size: NA; J gene: TRBJ1-1; D gene: NA; V gene: TRBV3-1; CDR3 protein: CASSQDSAGTEAFF; CDR3 DNA: TGTGCCAGCAGCCAAGATTCAGCGGGCACTGAAGCTTTCTTT
clone size: NA; J gene: TRBJ2-7; D gene: TRBD2; V gene: TRBV4-1; CDR3 protein: CASSQEASGTYEQYF; CDR3 DNA: TGCGCCAGCAGCCAAGAGGCTAGCGGGACCTACGAGCAGTACTTC
clone size: few; J gene: TRBJ2-7; D gene: NA; V gene: TRBV20-1; CDR3 protein: CSARASRVPYEQYF; CDR3 DNA: TGCAGTGCTAGAGCCAGCCGGGTTCCCTACGAGCAGTACTTC
clone size: NA; J gene: TRBJ2-2; D gene: NA; V gene: TRBV6-5; CDR3 protein: CASSYRGSATNTGELFF; CDR3 DNA: TGTGCCAGCAGTTACCGTGGAAGCGCCACGAACACCGGGGAGCTGTTTTTT
clone size: NA; J gene: TRBJ1-2; D gene: TRBD1; V gene: TRBV30; CDR3 protein: CAWRGRGRGGYTF; CDR3 DNA: TGTGCCTGGAGAGGCAGGGGGAGAGGTGGCTACACCTTC
clone size: NA; J gene: TRBJ2-1; D gene: TRBD2; V gene: TRBV20-1; CDR3 protein: CSARGAHFSSGGVYNEQFF; CDR3 DNA: TGCAGTGCGCGCGGGGCGCACTTTTCTAGCGGGGGGGTCTACAATGAGCAGTTCTTC
clone size: NA; J gene: TRBJ2-1; D gene: TRBD1; V gene: TRBV12-5; CDR3 protein: CASGLIVGTGGNEQFF; CDR3 DNA: TGTGCTAGTGGTTTGATAGTTGGGACAGGGGGCAATGAGCAGTTCTTC
clone size: NA; J gene: TRBJ2-4; D gene: TRBD1; V gene: TRBV20-1; CDR3 protein: CSARGGQGGEQYF; CDR3 DNA: TGCAGTGCTAGAGGGGGACAGGGTGGGGAGCAGTACTTC
clone size: few; J gene: TRBJ2-7; D gene: NA; V gene: TRBV29-1; CDR3 protein: CSVEAYMGYEQYF; CDR3 DNA: TGCAGCGTTGAAGCGTACATGGGCTACGAGCAGTACTTC
clone size: few; J gene: TRBJ1-1; D gene: NA; V gene: TRBV27; CDR3 protein: CASSPTGYTEAFF; CDR3 DNA: TGTGCCAGCAGTCCGACAGGATACACTGAAGCTTTCTTT
clone size: NA; J gene: TRBJ1-1; D gene: TRBD1; V gene: TRBV7-2; CDR3 protein: CASSVDRGGTAEAFF; CDR3 DNA: TGTGCCAGCAGCGTCGACAGGGGCGGTACCGCTGAAGCTTTCTTT
clone size: NA; J gene: TRBJ2-7; D gene: NA; V gene: TRBV5-4; CDR3 protein: CAFSTAVTYEQYF; CDR3 DNA: TGTGCCTTCTCGACGGCAGTCACCTACGAGCAGTACTTC
clone size: NA; J gene: TRBJ2-3; D gene: TRBD2; V gene: TRBV7-9; CDR3 protein: CAGRLAGDTQYF; CDR3 DNA: TGTGCCGGTAGACTAGCGGGAGATACGCAGTATTTT
clone size: NA; J gene: TRBJ2-5; D gene: TRBD1; V gene: TRBV18; CDR3 protein: CASSPTGVGETQYF; CDR3 DNA: TGTGCCAGCTCACCTACAGGGGTAGGGGAGACCCAGTACTTC
clone size: NA; J gene: TRBJ1-6; D gene: NA; V gene: TRBV7-9; CDR3 protein: CASSWGQVINSPLHF; CDR3 DNA: TGTGCCAGCAGTTGGGGACAAGTAATAAATTCACCCCTCCACTTT
clone size: NA; J gene: TRBJ2-3; D gene: TRBD2; V gene: TRBV2; CDR3 protein: CASSTPSGEHRYAYF; CDR3 DNA: TGTGCCAGCAGTACGCCTAGCGGTGAGCACAGATACGCGTATTTT
clone size: few; J gene: TRBJ2-1; D gene: NA; V gene: TRBV29-1; CDR3 protein: CSVMGTGSSYNEQFF; CDR3 DNA: TGCAGCGTCATGGGGACGGGCAGCTCCTACAATGAGCAGTTCTTC
clone size: NA; J gene: TRBJ2-7; D gene: NA; V gene: TRBV5-1; CDR3 protein: CASSLEASVYEQYF; CDR3 DNA: TGCGCCAGCAGCTTGGAAGCGTCCGTCTACGAGCAGTACTTC
clone size: few; J gene: TRBJ2-6; D gene: NA; V gene: TRBV7-2; CDR3 protein: CASSSGLLASGANVLTF; CDR3 DNA: TGTGCCAGCAGCTCGGGACTGCTGGCCTCTGGGGCCAACGTCCTGACTTTC